This entry lists 9 T cell receptor beta chains sequenced from one sample in a study of human T cells and chemical hapten exposure. From the 5' RACE reads, TCRdb called clonotypes with MiXCR, one entry per CDR3 protein. The sample has 100,000 to 120,000 distinct CDR3 sequences, around 20% seen once. Blood, whole and unfractionated, served as the source for total RNA extraction. These receptors were taken from a human donor in good health.

In this sample, this clonotype turned up a few times. The chain couples TRBV10-3 to TRBJ2-7; 9 bases map to TRBD2. Germline trimming cut 2 bases from V and 5 bases from J; bases unmatched to any gene: 16. The CDR3 has 18 residues. Germline V CDR1 and CDR2: ENHRY, SYGVKD. The CDR3 sequence is CAISEAGVAAGGRNEQYF. Here the CDR3 DNA reads TGTGCCATCAGTGAGGCCGGGGTGGCAGCGGGAGGCCGCAACGAGCAGTACTTC.

This clonotype was seen many times. J is TRBJ1-6 and V is TRBV4-2, with D perhaps matching TRBD1 (6 bases). Trimming pared 4 bases from V and 7 bases from J, leaving 11 bases between. There are 14 residues in the CDR3. In germline, CDR1 is LGHNA, CDR2 YNFKEQ. As DNA, the CDR3 is TGTGCCAGCAGCCCCATGACAGGAAATTCACCCCTCCACTTT. Translation: CASSPMTGNSPLHF.

The chain recombines TRBV6-2 or TRBV6-3 with TRBJ1-2; tentatively, D is TRBD1 (6 bases). The V end was cut by 7 bases, the J end by 4 bases, with 19 bases between. The V gene's germline CDR1 is MNHEY and CDR2 SVGEGT. The CDR3 has 15 amino acids. CDR3 amino acids: CASTTGQILIYGYTF. The CDR3 DNA sequence: TGTGCCAGCACCACAGGACAGATTTTAATCTATGGCTACACCTTC.

This sequence joins TRBV10-3 and TRBJ2-7; D gene uncertain. CDR1 is ENHRY, CDR2 SYGVKD, per germline. Trimming took off 3 bases at V and 1 base at J, with 4 bases between the two ends. There are 12 residues in the CDR3. CDR3 residues: CAISDRSYEQYF. The CDR3 DNA is TGTGCCATCAGTGACCGATCCTACGAGCAGTACTTC.

In its sample, this clonotype was seen a few times. The CDR3 DNA reads TGCAGTGCTAGACGTCAGGCCTATGGCTACACCTTC. Translating gives CSARRQAYGYTF. The chain joins TRBV20-1 to TRBJ1-2; D unresolved. V shed 2 bases and J shed 4 bases, with 8 bases lying between them. The CDR3 is 12 residues long. The germline gives CDR1 DFQATT, CDR2 SNEGSKA (reference sequence).

The chain employs TRBV29-1 and TRBJ2-6; D call uncertain. Looked up from germline, CDR1 is SQVTM and CDR2 is ANQGSEA. Trimming took 0 bases from V and 4 from J, leaving 10 bases between them. The CDR3 has 15 amino acids. The CDR3 protein is CSVEEWGAGANVLTF. CDR3 sequence (DNA): TGCAGCGTTGAAGAATGGGGTGCAGGGGCCAACGTCCTGACTTTC.

Ten or more counts support this clonotype. V and J are TRBV14 and TRBJ2-7, with a tentative D call TRBD1 (6 bases). V lost 2 bases, J lost 4 bases, and 6 bases lay in between. The germline CDR1 and CDR2 sequences are SGHDN and FVKESK. The CDR3 spans 12 residues. CDR3 bases: TGTGCCAGCAGCCAAACAGGGTACGAGCAGTACTTC. The encoded protein is CASSQTGYEQYF. Based on the CDR3 plus reference TRBV14 and TRBJ2-7, the full variable domain is EAGVTQFPSHSVIEKGQTVTLRCDPISGHDNLYWYRRVMGKEIKFLLHFVKESKQDESGMPNNRFLAERTGGTYSTLKVQPAELEDSGVYFCASSQTGYEQYFGPGTRLTVT.

This clonotype was detected only a few times. The gene calls are TRBV4-2 and TRBJ2-3; 11 bases align to TRBD2. The germline CDR1 and CDR2 sequences are LGHNA and YNFKEQ. The CDR3 runs to 16 residues. The junction had 4 bases not matched to a gene; V was cut back by 2 bases and J by 3 bases. CDR3 residues: CASSQQTSGKTDTQYF. As DNA, the CDR3 is TGTGCCAGCAGCCAACAGACTAGCGGGAAAACAGATACGCAGTATTTT.

This clonotype was found a few times. The chain joins TRBV20-1 to TRBJ2-1; TRBD2 matches at 13 bases. The CDR3 runs 16 residues. The germline gives CDR1 DFQATT, CDR2 SNEGSKA (reference sequence). Trimming cost V 5 bases and J 4 bases; bases outside gene matches: 8. CDR3 in DNA: TGCAGTGCTGGGCCGACTAGCGGGAGGAATTACAATGAGCAGTTCTTC. Encoded protein: CSAGPTSGRNYNEQFF.